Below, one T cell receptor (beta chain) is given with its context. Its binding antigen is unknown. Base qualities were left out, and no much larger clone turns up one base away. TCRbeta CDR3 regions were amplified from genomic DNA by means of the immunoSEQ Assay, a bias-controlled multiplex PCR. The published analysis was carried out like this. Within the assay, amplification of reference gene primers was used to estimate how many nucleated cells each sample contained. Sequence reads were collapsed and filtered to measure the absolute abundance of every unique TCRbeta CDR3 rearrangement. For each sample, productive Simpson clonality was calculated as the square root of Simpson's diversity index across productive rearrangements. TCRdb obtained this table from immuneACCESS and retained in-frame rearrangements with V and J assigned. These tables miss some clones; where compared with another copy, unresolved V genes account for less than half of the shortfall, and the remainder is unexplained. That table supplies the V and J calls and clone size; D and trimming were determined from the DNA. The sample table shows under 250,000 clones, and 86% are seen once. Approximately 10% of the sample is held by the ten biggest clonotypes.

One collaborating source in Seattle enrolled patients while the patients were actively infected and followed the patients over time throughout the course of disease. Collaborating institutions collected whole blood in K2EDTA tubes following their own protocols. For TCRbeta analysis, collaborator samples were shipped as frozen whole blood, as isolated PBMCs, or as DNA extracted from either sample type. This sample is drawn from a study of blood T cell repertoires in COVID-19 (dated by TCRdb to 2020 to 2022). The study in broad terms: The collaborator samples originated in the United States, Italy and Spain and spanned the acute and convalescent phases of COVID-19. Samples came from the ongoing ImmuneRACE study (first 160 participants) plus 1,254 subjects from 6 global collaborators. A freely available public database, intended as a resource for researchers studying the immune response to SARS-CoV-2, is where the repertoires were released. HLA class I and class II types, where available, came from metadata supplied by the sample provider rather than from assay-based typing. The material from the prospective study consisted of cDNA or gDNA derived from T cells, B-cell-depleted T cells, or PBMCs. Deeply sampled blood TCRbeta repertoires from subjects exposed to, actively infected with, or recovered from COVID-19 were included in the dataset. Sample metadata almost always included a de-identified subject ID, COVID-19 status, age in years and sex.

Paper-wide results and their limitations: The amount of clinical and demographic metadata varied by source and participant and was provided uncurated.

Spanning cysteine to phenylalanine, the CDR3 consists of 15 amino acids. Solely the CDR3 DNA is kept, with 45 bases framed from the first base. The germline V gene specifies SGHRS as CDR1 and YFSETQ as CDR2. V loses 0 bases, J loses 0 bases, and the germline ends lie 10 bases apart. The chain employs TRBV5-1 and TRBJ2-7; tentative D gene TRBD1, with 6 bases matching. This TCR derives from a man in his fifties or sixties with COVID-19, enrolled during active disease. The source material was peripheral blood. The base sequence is TGCGCCAGCAGCTTGGAACAGGGTAGCTCCTACGAGCAGTACTTC. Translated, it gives CASSLEQGSSYEQYF.